What follows is one TCR beta chain and its context. CDR1 SGDLS and CDR2 YYNGEE come from the germline V gene. V lost 4 bases to trimming and J lost 1 base, with 15 bases between them. The CDR3 has 15 residues. This sample was included in a study of beta chain features in type 1 diabetes. Expressed TCRB transcripts were sequenced, since all the RNA that had been isolated was reverse transcribed. Data came from immunoSEQ multiplex PCR; TCRdb stores just in-frame clones and leaves some out. The sample holds around 350,000 clones, 10% to 15% seen once. V and J are TRBV9 and TRBJ2-7; D might be TRBD1 (5 bases). The sample was naive CD4+ T cells from blood. The receptor's source is a man aged 18 to 29 in good health. The CDR3 sequence: CASSPRFDRSYEQYF. In DNA, the CDR3 is TGTGCCAGCAGCCCAAGATTTGACAGATCCTACGAGCAGTACTTC.